One and the same sample provided the 23 T cell receptor beta chains below, sequenced in a study of T cell changes during pregnancy in multiple sclerosis. Assay: immunoSEQ multiplex PCR; the TCRdb copy retains only in-frame clones and omits some. The table lists about 88,000 clones, 92% of them singletons. The source was peripheral blood, collected in the first trimester of pregnancy. These receptors came from a female donor with multiple sclerosis, enrolled in a pregnancy study.

The chain joins TRBV7-2 to TRBJ2-3; weak D call: TRBD2 (6 bases). The CDR3 has 14 amino acids. V was pared by 5 bases and J by 6 bases, with 15 bases between. Per the germline V gene, CDR1 is SGHTA and CDR2 is FQGNSA. The CDR3 DNA is TGTGCCAGCAGCCCGGGACTTGCCGGGGATACGCAGTATTTT. Amino acid sequence: CASSPGLAGDTQYF.

This chain links TRBV19 with TRBJ1-1, with no clear D. The CDR3 runs to 14 residues. Germline lookup yields CDR1 LNHDA and CDR2 SQIVND (reference sequence). Trimming took 4 bases from V and 1 from J, leaving 10 bases between them. The CDR3 DNA reads as TGTGCCAGTAGTACTGACACCCCGAACACTGAAGCTTTCTTT. Translation gives CASSTDTPNTEAFF.

The V gene is TRBV7-6, the J gene TRBJ2-1; TRBD2 is a possible D gene (5 bases). The CDR3 contains 12 residues. V dropped 5 bases and J dropped 8 bases, with 10 bases sitting between them. The germline CDR1 and CDR2 sequences are SGHVS and FNYEAQ. CDR3 protein: CASSPPGYEQFF. The CDR3, as DNA: TGTGCCAGCAGCCCCCCGGGGTATGAGCAGTTCTTC.

This chain links TRBV5-1 with TRBJ2-2, with 9 bases aligning to TRBD1. The CDR3 runs 16 residues. The trim removed 0 bases at V and 4 bases at J, leaving 4 bases unmatched. Germline CDR1 and CDR2: SGHRS and YFSETQ. The DNA for the CDR3 is TGCGCCAGCAGCTTGGGGATACAGGGGGCCACCGGGGAGCTGTTTTTT. Translating gives CASSLGIQGATGELFF.

The CDR3 DNA is TGTGCCAGCAGTTCCATGACAGGGGTGCACACGCCCTCCTACGAGCAGTACTTC. Encoded protein: CASSSMTGVHTPSYEQYF. J is TRBJ2-7 and V is TRBV27, with 8 bases aligning to TRBD1. CDR1 and CDR2 from the germline V gene are MNHEY and SMNVEV (reference sequence). The ends lost 4 bases at V and 0 bases at J; junction bases unmatched: 14. The CDR3 covers 18 residues.

V and J are TRBV7-9 and TRBJ1-1; D might be TRBD1 (5 bases). CDR3 size: 15 residues. V shed 5 bases and J shed 1 base, with 14 bases lying between them. The germline CDR1 and CDR2 sequences are SEHNR and FQNEAQ (reference sequence). The CDR3 coding sequence is TGTGCCAGCAGCCGAGCAGGGCTAACGAACACTGAAGCTTTCTTT. The encoded protein is CASSRAGLTNTEAFF.

The J gene is TRBJ1-3, the V gene TRBV5-4; D not certain. Germline CDR1 and CDR2: SGHNT and YYREEE (reference sequence). The CDR3 contains 16 residues. Trimming shortened V by 0 bases and J by 0 bases, and 10 bases separated the two germline ends. The CDR3 DNA reads as TGTGCCAGCAGCTTGGCCCCGGCAGGCTCTGGAAACACCATATATTTT. Translating gives CASSLAPAGSGNTIYF.

The gene calls are TRBV29-1 and TRBJ2-1, with D tentatively TRBD1 (6 bases). V lost 4 bases to trimming and J lost 6 bases, with 13 bases between them. Per the germline V gene, CDR1 is SQVTM and CDR2 is ANQGSEA. The CDR3 totals 13 residues. The CDR3 nucleotides are TGCAGCGTTGGACAGGTAGTTAGCAATGAGCAGTTCTTC. This sequence encodes CSVGQVVSNEQFF.

This chain uses TRBV5-1 with TRBJ2-1, with a tentative D call TRBD2 (6 bases). This CDR3 contains 14 residues. Germline CDR1 SGHRS, CDR2 YFSETQ. V lost 3 bases, J lost 0 bases, and 7 bases lay in between. CDR3 protein: CASSSGSSYNEQFF. The CDR3 DNA reads as TGCGCCAGCAGCTCCGGGAGCTCCTACAATGAGCAGTTCTTC.

The chain is built from TRBV19 and TRBJ2-2, with TRBD2 matching over 7 bases. V trimming: 7 bases; J trimming: 0 bases; junction bases outside the gene matches: 14. The CDR3 contains 18 residues. Germline V gene sequence: CDR1 LNHDA, CDR2 SQIVND (reference sequence). This CDR3 is CASITSALSRTNTGELFF. The CDR3 region has the DNA TGTGCCAGTATAACTAGCGCATTGTCCAGAACGAACACCGGGGAGCTGTTTTTT. Full variable domain (outside the CDR3, taken from reference TRBV19 and TRBJ2-2): DGGITQSPKYLFRKEGQNVTLSCEQNLNHDAMYWYRQDPGQGLRLIYYSQIVNDFQKGDIAEGYSVSREKKESFPLTVTSAQKNPTAFYLCASITSALSRTNTGELFFGEGSRLTVL.

The chain combines TRBV6-1 with TRBJ2-7; a weak D match, TRBD2 (6 bases). Trimming took 11 bases from V and 2 from J, leaving 16 bases between them. CDR3 size: 13 residues. Germline loops: CDR1 MNHNS, CDR2 SASEGT. The DNA for the CDR3 is TGTGCCGCGGAGGGTCAGGCGACCTACGAGCAGTACTTC. Translating it yields CAAEGQATYEQYF.

The chain combines TRBV2 with TRBJ2-5; 11 bases line up with TRBD2. Trimming cost V 0 bases and J 7 bases; bases outside gene matches: 4. This CDR3 comprises 15 residues. CDR1 is SNHLY and CDR2 is FYNNEI in the germline V gene. The DNA for the CDR3 is TGTGCCAGCAGTGAAGCACTAGCGGGAGTCGGGACCCAGTACTTC. Translated: CASSEALAGVGTQYF.

The rearrangement links TRBV7-6 to TRBJ2-7; D is unclear. The CDR3 runs to 13 residues. In germline, CDR1 is SGHVS, CDR2 FNYEAQ. V shed 1 base and J shed 3 bases, with 7 bases lying between them. The CDR3 region has the DNA TGTGCCAGCAGCTTAGAAGACAACTACGAGCAGTACTTC. Amino acids: CASSLEDNYEQYF.

The gene calls are TRBV7-2 and TRBJ1-3; 11 bases are a match to TRBD1. Germline V gives CDR1 SGHTA, CDR2 FQGNSA. Trimming cost V 2 bases and J 1 base; bases outside gene matches: 4. The CDR3 has 17 amino acids. The CDR3 sequence is CASSLWGQGGSGNTIYF. DNA of the CDR3: TGTGCCAGCAGCTTATGGGGACAGGGGGGGTCTGGAAACACCATATATTTT.

The chain has TRBV11-2 and TRBJ1-1; D not certain. V gave up 3 bases and J gave up 6 bases, with 11 bases separating them. Germline CDR1 reads SGHAT; CDR2 reads FQNNGV. This CDR3 is built from 13 residues. The CDR3 region is CASSLEGVAEAFF. CDR3 nucleotide sequence: TGTGCCAGCAGCTTGGAGGGTGTGGCTGAAGCTTTCTTT.

V is TRBV7-9 and J is TRBJ2-3, with a tentative D call TRBD1 (5 bases). V dropped 1 base and J dropped 10 bases, with 12 bases sitting between them. This CDR3 contains 13 residues. CDR1 and CDR2 from the germline V gene are SEHNR and FQNEAQ (reference sequence). CDR3 coding DNA: TGTGCCAGCAGCTTAGGGGGTGGGGCCGCGCAGTATTTT. This sequence encodes CASSLGGGAAQYF. Full variable domain (outside the CDR3, taken from reference TRBV7-9 and TRBJ2-3): DTGVSQNPRHKITKRGQNVTFRCDPISEHNRLYWYRQTLGQGPEFLTYFQNEAQLEKSRLLSDRFSAERPKGSFSTLEIQRTEQGDSAMYLCASSLGGGAAQYFGPGTRLTVL.

The V gene is TRBV4-3, the J gene TRBJ2-7; a weak D match, TRBD2 (6 bases). The germline V gene encodes CDR1 LGHNA and CDR2 YSLEER. CDR3 length: 15 residues. V dropped 0 bases and J dropped 3 bases, with 12 bases sitting between them. In DNA form, the CDR3 reads TGCGCCAGCAGCCAAGATGGGGGGAGCAACTACGAGCAGTACTTC. The encoded protein is CASSQDGGSNYEQYF.

The rearrangement uses TRBV18 and TRBJ1-1, with D maybe TRBD1 (6 bases). This CDR3 spans 15 amino acids. Germline V gives CDR1 KGHSH, CDR2 LQKENI. Trimming removed 3 bases at V and 5 bases at J, with 16 bases between. This chain's CDR3 is CASSPIDRIRTEAFF. As DNA, the CDR3 is TGTGCCAGCTCACCCATCGACAGGATTCGGACTGAAGCTTTCTTT.

The V and J genes are TRBV6-5 and TRBJ2-1; tentatively, D is TRBD1 (5 bases). Per the germline V gene, CDR1 is MNHEY and CDR2 is SVGAGI. This CDR3 region has 12 residues. Trimming took 9 bases from V and 6 from J, leaving 12 bases between them. The CDR3 DNA follows: TGTGCCAGTTTAGGGGAACTCAATGAGCAGTTCTTC. This gives the protein CASLGELNEQFF.

This chain uses TRBV5-1 with TRBJ1-5, with D tentatively TRBD1 (6 bases). This CDR3 contains 14 residues. V lost 2 bases, J lost 7 bases, and 13 bases lay in between. CDR1 and CDR2 from the germline V gene are SGHRS and YFSETQ. CDR3 amino acids: CASSLGIQGQPQHF. The CDR3 DNA reads TGCGCCAGCAGCTTAGGTATACAGGGCCAGCCCCAGCATTTT. Complete variable domain (other parts from reference TRBV5-1 and TRBJ1-5): KAGVTQTPRYLIKTRGQQVTLSCSPISGHRSVSWYQQTPGQGLQFLFEYFSETQRNKGNFPGRFSGRQFSNSRSEMNVSTLELGDSALYLCASSLGIQGQPQHFGDGTRLSIL.

J is TRBJ1-3 and V is TRBV6-5; no firm D call. Trimming cost V 6 bases and J 5 bases, with 11 bases left between them. The length of the CDR3 is 13 residues. The V gene's germline CDR1 is MNHEY and CDR2 SVGAGI. CDR3 sequence: CASRKKERNTIYF. CDR3 nucleotide sequence: TGTGCCAGCAGAAAAAAAGAGAGAAACACCATATATTTT.

This clone was found once. This chain connects TRBV11-2 to TRBJ1-1; D gene ambiguous. CDR1 is SGHAT, CDR2 FQNNGV, per germline. CDR3 length: 13 amino acids. V gave up 2 bases and J gave up 4 bases, with 8 bases separating them. The DNA for the CDR3 is TGTGCCAGCAGCTTAAAGAGGGCCACTGAAGCTTTCTTT. Protein sequence: CASSLKRATEAFF.

The J gene is TRBJ1-1, the V gene TRBV27; 9 bases align to TRBD1. V lost 1 base, J lost 3 bases, and 6 bases stayed unmatched. Per the germline V gene, CDR1 is MNHEY and CDR2 is SMNVEV (reference sequence). The CDR3 covers 16 residues. The CDR3, as DNA: TGTGCCAGCAGTTTATTAGGGACAGGGAGGGACACTGAAGCTTTCTTT. This gives the protein CASSLLGTGRDTEAFF.